The TCR beta chain described here comes from a study of cytomegalovirus exposure and HLA in healthy donors. The PCR employed 60 Vbeta primers together with 13 Jbeta primers. Measured with immunoSEQ multiplex PCR; TCRdb has only the in-frame clones, and not every one. The sample includes 150,000 to 200,000 clones. Study observations and caveats: Later genetic work tied a missense DCLRE1C variant to beta-chain V and J trimming.

A remark on this clone: The antigen is undetermined.

V shed 0 bases and J shed 1 base, with 9 bases lying between them. Germline-derived CDR1 and CDR2 are MGHRA and YSYEKL. The CDR3 has 15 residues. The chain has TRBV4-1 and TRBJ1-2, with no clear D. This sequence originates from a man aged 30 to 39 in good health and CMV-seronegative. The specimen was PBMCs. In nucleotides, the CDR3 is TGCGCCAGCAGCCAAGATGGAGGCCTTAACTATGGCTACACCTTC. This codes for CASSQDGGLNYGYTF.